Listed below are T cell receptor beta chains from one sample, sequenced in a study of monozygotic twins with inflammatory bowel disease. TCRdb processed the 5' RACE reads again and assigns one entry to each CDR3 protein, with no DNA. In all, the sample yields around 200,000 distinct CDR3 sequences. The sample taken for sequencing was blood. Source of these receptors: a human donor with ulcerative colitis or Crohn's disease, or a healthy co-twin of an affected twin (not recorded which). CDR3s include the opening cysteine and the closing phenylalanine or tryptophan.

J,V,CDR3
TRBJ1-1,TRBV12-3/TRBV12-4,CASTWVGTGSRSGNTEAFF
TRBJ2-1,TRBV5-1,CASSLERASYNEPFF
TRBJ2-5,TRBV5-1,CASRVGLAGETQYF
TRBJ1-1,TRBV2,CASTRDFLNTEAFF
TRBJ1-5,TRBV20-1,CSASDFIAGGANQPQHF
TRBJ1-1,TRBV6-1,CASRAFLMNTEAFF
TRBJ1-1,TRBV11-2,CASSWGALNTEAFF
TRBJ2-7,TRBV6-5,CASRSPGGHEQYF
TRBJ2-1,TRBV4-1,CASSHTLELAGGHKYNEQFF
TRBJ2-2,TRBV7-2,CASSRLPVSLFF
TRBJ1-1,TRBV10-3,CAIRAGTGNTEAFF